The T cell receptor beta chain described here comes from a study of T-cell memory formation after mild COVID-19. General study results and limits: Contracting CD4+ clones sat mainly in CM and EM; CD8+ in EMRA. What remained unconfirmed was the SARS-CoV-2 specificity of second-wave clones peaking on day 37. Cross-reactive memory seemingly joined, as some responding clones were found in pre-infection memory. Whereas later expanders leaned CD4+, clones contracting day 15 to 85 showed a balanced CD4/CD8 makeup.

There are a few counts of this clonotype. Its matching antigen is unknown. J was trimmed by 2 bases and V by 2 bases; bases with no gene match: 4. The CDR3 consists of 15 residues. From germline, CDR1 is MGHRA and CDR2 YSYEKL. TCRdb called the 5' RACE reads again in MiXCR, with one record for every CDR3 protein. The table records 100,000 to 150,000 distinct CDR3 sequences, about 5.9% of them present only once. Sequenced input: PBMCs or a T cell subset sorted from them (not recorded which). The rearrangement joins TRBV4-1 to TRBJ2-3; 7 bases are a match to TRBD2. This TCR came from an adult woman who had mild COVID-19 (a few samples of this study predate the infection). Cell type and time point are not known. The CDR3 loop is CASSQPRLATDTQYF. The CDR3 DNA reads as TGCGCCAGCAGCCAACCAAGACTAGCCACAGATACGCAGTATTTT.